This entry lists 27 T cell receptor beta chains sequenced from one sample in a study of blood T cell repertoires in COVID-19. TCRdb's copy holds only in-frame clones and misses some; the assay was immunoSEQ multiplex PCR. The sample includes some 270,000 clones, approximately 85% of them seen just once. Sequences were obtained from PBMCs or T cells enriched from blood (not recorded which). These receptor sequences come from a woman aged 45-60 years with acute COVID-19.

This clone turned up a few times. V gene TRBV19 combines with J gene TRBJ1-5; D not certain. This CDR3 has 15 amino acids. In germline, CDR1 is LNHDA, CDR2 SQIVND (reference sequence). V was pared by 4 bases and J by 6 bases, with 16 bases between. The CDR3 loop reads CASSNPRGRGQPQHF. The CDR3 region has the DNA TGTGCCAGTAGTAACCCCCGAGGACGGGGTCAGCCCCAGCATTTT.

The CDR3 sequence: CASTTRRGHANNEQFF. The CDR3 DNA follows: TGTGCCAGCACAACGAGGAGGGGCCACGCTAACAATGAGCAGTTCTTC. The chain is built from TRBV28 and TRBJ2-1, with D perhaps TRBD2 (6 bases). This CDR3 is built from 16 residues. V was trimmed by 7 bases and J by 5 bases, leaving 21 bases between them. CDR1 and CDR2 (germline): MDHEN, SYDVKM.

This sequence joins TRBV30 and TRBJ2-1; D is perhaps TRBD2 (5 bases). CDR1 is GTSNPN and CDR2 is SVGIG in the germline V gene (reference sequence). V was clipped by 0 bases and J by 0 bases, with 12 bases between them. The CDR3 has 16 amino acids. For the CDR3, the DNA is TGTGCCTGGAGTGTGCAAGCGGCTAGCTCCTACAATGAGCAGTTCTTC. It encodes CAWSVQAASSYNEQFF.

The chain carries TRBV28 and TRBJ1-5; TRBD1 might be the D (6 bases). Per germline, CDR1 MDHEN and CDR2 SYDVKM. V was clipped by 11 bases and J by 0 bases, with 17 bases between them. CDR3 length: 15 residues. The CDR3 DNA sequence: TGTGCCGGTACCAGGGGAAGTGGTAGCAATCAGCCCCAGCATTTT. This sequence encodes CAGTRGSGSNQPQHF.

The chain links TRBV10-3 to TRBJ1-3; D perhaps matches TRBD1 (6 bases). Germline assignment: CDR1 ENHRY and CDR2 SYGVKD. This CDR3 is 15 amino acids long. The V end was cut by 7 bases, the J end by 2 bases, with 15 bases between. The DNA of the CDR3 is TGTGCCATCACCTCAAAGGCAGGGGCTGGAAACACCATATATTTT. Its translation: CAITSKAGAGNTIYF.

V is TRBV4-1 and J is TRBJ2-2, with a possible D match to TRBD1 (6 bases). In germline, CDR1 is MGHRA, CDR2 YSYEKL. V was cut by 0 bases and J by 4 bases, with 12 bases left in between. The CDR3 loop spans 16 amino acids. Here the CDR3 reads CASSQETGWLTGELFF. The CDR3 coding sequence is TGCGCCAGCAGCCAAGAAACAGGGTGGCTCACCGGGGAGCTGTTTTTT.

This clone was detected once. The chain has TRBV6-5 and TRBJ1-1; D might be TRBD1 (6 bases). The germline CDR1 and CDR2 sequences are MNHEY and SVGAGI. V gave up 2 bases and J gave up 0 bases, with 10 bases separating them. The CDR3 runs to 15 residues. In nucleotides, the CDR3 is TGTGCCAGCAGTTACGAGGGGGACATGAACACTGAAGCTTTCTTT. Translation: CASSYEGDMNTEAFF.

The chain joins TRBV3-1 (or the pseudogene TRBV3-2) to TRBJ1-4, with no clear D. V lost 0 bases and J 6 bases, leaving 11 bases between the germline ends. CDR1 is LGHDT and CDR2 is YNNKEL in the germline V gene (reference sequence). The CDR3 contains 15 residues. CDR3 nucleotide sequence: TGTGCCAGCAGCCAAGATCTGAGAGAGTATGAAAAACTGTTTTTT. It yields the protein CASSQDLREYEKLFF.

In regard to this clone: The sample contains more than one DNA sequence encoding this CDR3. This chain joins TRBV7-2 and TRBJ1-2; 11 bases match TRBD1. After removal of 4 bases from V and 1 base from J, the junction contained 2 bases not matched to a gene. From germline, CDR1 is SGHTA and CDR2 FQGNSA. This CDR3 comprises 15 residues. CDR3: CASSSGTGGNYGYTF. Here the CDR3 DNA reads TGTGCCAGCAGCTCCGGGACAGGGGGTAACTATGGCTACACCTTC. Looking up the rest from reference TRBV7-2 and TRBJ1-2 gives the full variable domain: GAGVSQSPSNKVTEKGKDVELRCDPISGHTALYWYRQSLGQGLEFLIYFQGNSAPDKSGLPSDRFSAERTGGSVSTLTIQRTQQEDSAVYLCASSSGTGGNYGYTFGSGTRLTVV.

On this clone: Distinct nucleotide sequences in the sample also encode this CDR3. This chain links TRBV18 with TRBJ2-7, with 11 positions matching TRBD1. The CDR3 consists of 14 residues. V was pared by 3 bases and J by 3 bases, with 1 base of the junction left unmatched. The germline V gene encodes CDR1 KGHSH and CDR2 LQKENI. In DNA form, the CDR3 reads TGTGCCAGCTCACCTGGGACAGGGGGCTACGAGCAGTACTTC. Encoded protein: CASSPGTGGYEQYF.

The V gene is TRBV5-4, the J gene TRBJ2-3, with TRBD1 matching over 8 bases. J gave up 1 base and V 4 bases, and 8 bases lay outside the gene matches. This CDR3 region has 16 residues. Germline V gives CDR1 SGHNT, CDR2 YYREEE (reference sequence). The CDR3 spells CASSRAPGQGTDTQYF. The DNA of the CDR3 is TGTGCCAGCAGCCGAGCCCCGGGACAGGGCACAGATACGCAGTATTTT.

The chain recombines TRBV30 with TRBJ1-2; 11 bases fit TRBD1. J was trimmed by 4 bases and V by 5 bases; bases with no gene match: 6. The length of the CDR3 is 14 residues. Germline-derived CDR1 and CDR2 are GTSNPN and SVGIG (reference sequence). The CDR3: CAWARDRGSYGYTF. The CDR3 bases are TGTGCCTGGGCCCGGGACAGGGGGAGCTATGGCTACACCTTC.

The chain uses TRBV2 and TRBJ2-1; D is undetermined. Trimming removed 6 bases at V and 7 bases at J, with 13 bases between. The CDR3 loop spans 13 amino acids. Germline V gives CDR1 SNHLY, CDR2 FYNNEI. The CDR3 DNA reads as TGTGCCAGCAGCCCCTCTAGATATAATGAGCAGTTCTTC. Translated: CASSPSRYNEQFF.

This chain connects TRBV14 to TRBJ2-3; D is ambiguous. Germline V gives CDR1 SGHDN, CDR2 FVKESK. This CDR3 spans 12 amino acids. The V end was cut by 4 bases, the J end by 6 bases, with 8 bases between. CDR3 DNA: TGTGCCAGCAGCCCTGTGTCGGATACGCAGTATTTT. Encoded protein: CASSPVSDTQYF.

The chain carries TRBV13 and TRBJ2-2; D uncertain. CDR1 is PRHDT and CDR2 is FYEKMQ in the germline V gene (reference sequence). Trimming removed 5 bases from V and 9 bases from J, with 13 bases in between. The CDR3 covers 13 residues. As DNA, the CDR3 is TGTGCCAGCAGCCCCCGGGTCCACCGGGAGCTGTTTTTT. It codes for CASSPRVHRELFF. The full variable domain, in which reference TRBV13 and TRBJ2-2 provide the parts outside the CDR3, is AAGVIQSPRHLIKEKRETATLKCYPIPRHDTVYWYQQGPGQDPQFLISFYEKMQSDKGSIPDRFSAQQFSDYHSELNMSSLELGDSALYFCASSPRVHRELFFGEGSRLTVL.

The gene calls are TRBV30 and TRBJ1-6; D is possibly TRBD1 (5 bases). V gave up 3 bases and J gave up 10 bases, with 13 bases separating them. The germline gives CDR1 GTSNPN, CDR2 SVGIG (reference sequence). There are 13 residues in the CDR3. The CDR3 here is CAWRPSGESPLHF. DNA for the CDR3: TGTGCCTGGAGACCGTCGGGGGAGTCACCCCTCCACTTT.

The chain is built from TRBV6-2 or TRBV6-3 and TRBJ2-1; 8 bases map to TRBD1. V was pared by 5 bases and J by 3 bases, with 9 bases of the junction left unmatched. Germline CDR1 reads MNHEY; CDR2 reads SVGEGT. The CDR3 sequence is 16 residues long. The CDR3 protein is CASSRDRGFDYNEQFF. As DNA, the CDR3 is TGTGCCAGCAGTAGAGACAGGGGATTTGACTACAATGAGCAGTTCTTC.

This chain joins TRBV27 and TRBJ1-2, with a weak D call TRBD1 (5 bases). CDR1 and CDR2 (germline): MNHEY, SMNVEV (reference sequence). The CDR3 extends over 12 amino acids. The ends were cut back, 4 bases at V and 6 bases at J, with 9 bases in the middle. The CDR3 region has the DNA TGTGCCAGCAGTTCACAGGATAATGGCTACACCTTC. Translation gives CASSSQDNGYTF.

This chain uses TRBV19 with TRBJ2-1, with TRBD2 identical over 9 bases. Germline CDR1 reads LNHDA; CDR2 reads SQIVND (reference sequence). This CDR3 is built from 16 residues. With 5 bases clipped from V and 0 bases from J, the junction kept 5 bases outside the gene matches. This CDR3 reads CASSSSGGNSYNEQFF. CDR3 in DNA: TGTGCCAGTAGTTCCAGCGGGGGGAACTCCTACAATGAGCAGTTCTTC.

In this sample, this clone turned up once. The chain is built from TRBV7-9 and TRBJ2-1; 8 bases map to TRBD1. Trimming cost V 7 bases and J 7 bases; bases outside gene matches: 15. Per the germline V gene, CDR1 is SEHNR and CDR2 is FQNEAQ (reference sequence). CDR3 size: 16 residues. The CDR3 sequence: CASMPSGQGAGNEQFF. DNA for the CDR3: TGTGCCAGCATGCCCTCCGGGCAGGGGGCCGGGAATGAGCAGTTCTTC.

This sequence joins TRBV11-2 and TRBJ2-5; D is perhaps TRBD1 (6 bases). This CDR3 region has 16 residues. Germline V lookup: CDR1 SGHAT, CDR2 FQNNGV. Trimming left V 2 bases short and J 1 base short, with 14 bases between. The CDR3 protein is CASSLSAGAIQETQYF. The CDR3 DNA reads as TGTGCCAGCAGCTTATCTGCAGGGGCGATCCAAGAGACCCAGTACTTC.

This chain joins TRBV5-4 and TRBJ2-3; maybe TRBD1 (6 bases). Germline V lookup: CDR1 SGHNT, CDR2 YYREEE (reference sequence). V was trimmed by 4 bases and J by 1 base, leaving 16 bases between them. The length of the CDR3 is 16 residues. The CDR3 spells CASSHRAGRGTDTQYF. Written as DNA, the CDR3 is TGTGCCAGCAGCCACAGGGCCGGTCGGGGCACAGATACGCAGTATTTT.

DNA of the CDR3: TGTGCCAGCAGGCCCGGACTAGCGGGGGAGGGTGAGCAGTTCTTC. This sequence encodes CASRPGLAGEGEQFF. The chain joins TRBV7-8 to TRBJ2-1, with TRBD2 matching over 13 bases. Germline V gene sequence: CDR1 SGHVS, CDR2 FQNEAQ. This CDR3 has 15 residues. V trimming: 6 bases; J trimming: 9 bases; junction bases outside the gene matches: 8. The full variable domain, with the rest looked up from reference TRBV7-8 and TRBJ2-1, is GAGVSQSPRYKVAKRGQDVALRCDPISGHVSLFWYQQALGQGPEFLTYFQNEAQLDKSGLPSDRFFAERPEGSVSTLKIQRTQQEDSAVYLCASRPGLAGEGEQFFGPGTRLTVL.

The CDR3 reads CASRKGLAGMKTDTQYF. The CDR3 nucleotides read TGTGCCAGCAGGAAAGGACTAGCGGGGATGAAAACAGATACGCAGTATTTT. The chain links TRBV27 to TRBJ2-3, with TRBD2 matching over 12 bases. This CDR3 contains 17 residues. With 6 bases clipped from V and 3 bases from J, the junction kept 10 bases outside the gene matches. The V gene's germline CDR1 is MNHEY and CDR2 SMNVEV (reference sequence).

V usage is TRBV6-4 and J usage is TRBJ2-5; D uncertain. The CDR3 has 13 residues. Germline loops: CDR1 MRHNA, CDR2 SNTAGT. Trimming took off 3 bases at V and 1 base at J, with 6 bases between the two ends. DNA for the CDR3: TGTGCCAGCAGTGAAGTCGGCCAAGAGACCCAGTACTTC. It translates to CASSEVGQETQYF.

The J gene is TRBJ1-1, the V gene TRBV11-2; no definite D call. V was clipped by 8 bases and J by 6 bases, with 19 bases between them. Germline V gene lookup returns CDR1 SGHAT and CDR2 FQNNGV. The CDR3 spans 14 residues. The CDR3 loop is CASAVERSRSEAFF. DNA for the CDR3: TGTGCCAGCGCCGTGGAGCGGTCACGGTCTGAAGCTTTCTTT.

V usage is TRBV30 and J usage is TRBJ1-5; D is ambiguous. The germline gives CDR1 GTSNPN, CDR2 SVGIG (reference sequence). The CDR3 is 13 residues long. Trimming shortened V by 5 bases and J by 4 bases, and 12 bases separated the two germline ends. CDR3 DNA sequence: TGTGCCTGGGGACCGGGATTTAATCAGCCCCAGCATTTT. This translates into CAWGPGFNQPQHF.